This TCR beta chain was captured by sequencing in a study of blood T cells in healthy people across ages. Whole-study findings and limits: The study found TCR beta diversity correlated strongly with naive T cell percentage.

Using a J-beta primer mix together with a sample-barcoded 5' primer, a second PCR was run for about 6 to 12 cycles. The template-switch adaptor, which had 12 random nucleotides, put a tag on each cDNA molecule. TCRdb re-called the 5' RACE reads with MiXCR, one entry per CDR3 protein. The sample lists roughly 700,000 distinct CDR3 sequences; about 30% were seen once. The germline V gene encodes CDR1 DFQATT and CDR2 SNEGSKA (reference sequence). The CDR3 length is 14 residues. V lost 6 bases to trimming and J lost 0 bases, with 15 bases between them. Details on this clonotype: Its specificity is unknown.

In each sample, at least 7 million PBMCs were isolated. Samples each yielded at least 5 micrograms of total RNA. Material for sequencing was blood. The sequence derives from a woman aged 80 or over in good health. V usage is TRBV20-1 and J usage is TRBJ2-7; D might be TRBD1 (5 bases). CDR3 in DNA: TGCAGTGCCCCCTCGGACACCAGCTCCTACGAGCAGTACTTC. This codes for CSAPSDTSSYEQYF.